This T cell receptor (beta chain) was profiled in a study of Ad26.COV2.S vaccination and SARS-CoV-2 variants. Across the study: Sample donor was a member of the COV1001 Ad26.COV2.S trial arm.

Profiling relied on immunoSEQ multiplex PCR, and the TCRdb table lists in-frame clones only, not all of them. Of about 480,000 clones listed, about 83% are singletons. Stated treatment: roughly 18 received Ad26.COV2.S at low or high dose, single or two shots; about 5 received placebo; per-sample allocation not given. At day 63 after the first vaccine or placebo injection, samples were drawn. The CDR3 runs 14 residues. The ends were cut back, 0 bases at V and 12 bases at J, with 15 bases in the middle. Germline CDR1 LNHDA, CDR2 SQIVND (reference sequence). This chain uses TRBV19 with TRBJ2-1; D not certain. This sequence originates from a person between 18 and 60 years old who received the Ad26.COV2.S COVID-19 vaccine or a placebo. The specimen was peripheral blood, collected in a trial of Ad26.COV2.S vaccine versus placebo. The CDR3 sequence is CASSIDLLFAPQFF. CDR3 DNA sequence: TGTGCCAGTAGTATAGACCTTCTTTTCGCACCGCAGTTCTTC.